These T cell receptor beta chains were read from a single sample in a study of blood T cell repertoires in COVID-19. Using immunoSEQ multiplex PCR, the repertoire was profiled, and TCRdb retains in-frame clones only, with some absent. The sample records almost 200,000 clones, roughly 90% being singletons. The sequencing sample was made of PBMCs or T cells enriched from blood (not recorded which). Receptors originate from a woman aged 18-29 years who had recovered from COVID-19. Both conserved end residues are part of each CDR3. A D gene is named only where the DNA matches it firmly. Some rows have no size entry. The others give once, few or many, or a class for an expanded clone.

J gene | D gene | V gene | clone size | CDR3 protein | CDR3 DNA
TRBJ1-2 | . | TRBV5-1 | . | CASSLESFYGYTF | TGCGCCAGCAGCTTGGAGAGCTTCTATGGCTACACCTTC
TRBJ1-1 | . | TRBV28 | . | CASSPPNRGTEAFF | TGTGCCAGCAGTCCTCCGAATCGGGGCACTGAAGCTTTCTTT
TRBJ2-7 | TRBD1 | TRBV5-1 | . | CASSLTGTGTYEQYF | TGCGCCAGCAGCTTGACCGGGACAGGGACGTACGAGCAGTACTTC
TRBJ1-1 | . | TRBV2 | . | CASSERQDWNTEAFF | TGTGCCAGCAGTGAACGACAGGACTGGAACACTGAAGCTTTCTTT
TRBJ1-1 | TRBD1 | TRBV19 | . | CASNWDSNEAFF | TGTGCCAGTAACTGGGACAGCAATGAAGCTTTCTTT
TRBJ2-1 | . | TRBV2 | . | CASILGRDEQFF | TGTGCCAGCATCTTGGGTCGGGATGAGCAGTTCTTC
TRBJ1-1 | . | TRBV5-1 | . | CASSFLTGSDTEAFF | TGCGCCAGCAGCTTTCTTACAGGGTCGGACACTGAAGCTTTCTTT
TRBJ1-1 | TRBD1 | TRBV3-1/TRBV3-2 | . | CASSLRDRENTEAFF | TGTGCCAGCAGCCTAAGGGACAGGGAGAACACTGAAGCTTTCTTT
TRBJ2-1 | TRBD2 | TRBV10-3 | . | CAISESLAGVDSEQFF | TGTGCCATCAGTGAGTCGTTAGCGGGGGTTGACAGTGAGCAGTTCTTC
TRBJ1-4 | . | TRBV7-6 | . | CASSLRALPGGKLFF | TGTGCCAGCAGCTTACGCGCCCTACCAGGAGGAAAACTGTTTTTT
TRBJ2-5 | . | TRBV5-6 | . | CASSLTGETQYF | TGTGCCAGCAGCTTGACAGGGGAGACCCAGTACTTC
TRBJ2-3 | TRBD1 | TRBV19 | . | CASSIRGRTDTQYF | TGTGCCAGTAGTATCAGGGGGCGGACAGATACGCAGTATTTT
TRBJ1-6 | . | TRBV7-9 | . | CASSLQGQGSPLHF | TGTGCCAGCAGCTTACAGGGGCAGGGTTCACCCCTCCACTTT
TRBJ2-5 | TRBD1 | TRBV19 | . | CASSTGGETQYF | TGTGCCAGTAGTACAGGGGGAGAGACCCAGTACTTC
TRBJ1-2 | . | TRBV3-1/TRBV3-2 | once | CASSHGQLGYTF | TGTGCCAGCAGCCACGGACAGTTAGGCTACACCTTC
TRBJ2-1 | . | TRBV6-5 | once | CASRAGPSSYNEQFF | TGTGCCAGCAGAGCCGGCCCTAGCTCCTACAATGAGCAGTTCTTC
TRBJ2-7 | . | TRBV6-5 | . | CASSQQGSVGDEQYF | TGTGCCAGCAGTCAACAGGGTAGTGTAGGCGACGAGCAGTACTTC
TRBJ2-7 | TRBD2 | TRBV4-1 | . | CASSHLAGDYEQYF | TGCGCCAGCAGCCACCTAGCGGGGGACTACGAGCAGTACTTC
TRBJ1-2 | TRBD1 | TRBV6-5 | . | CASTPGSRGEGYTF | TGTGCCAGCACCCCGGGGAGCAGGGGGGAGGGCTACACCTTC
TRBJ2-3 | . | TRBV7-6 | . | CASSLAATTRSYPTDTQYF | TGTGCCAGCAGCTTAGCGGCCACGACTAGGTCCTATCCCACAGATACGCAGTATTTT
TRBJ1-2 | TRBD1 | TRBV9 | . | CASSPLGQGANYGYTF | TGTGCCAGCAGCCCTTTGGGACAGGGAGCTAACTATGGCTACACCTTC
TRBJ2-2 | . | TRBV25-1 | . | CASSEFPSTGELFF | TGTGCCAGCAGTGAATTCCCTAGCACCGGGGAGCTGTTTTTT
TRBJ1-2 | TRBD1 | TRBV27 | . | CASSLLQGAQPLYGYTF | TGTGCCAGCAGTTTACTCCAGGGGGCCCAACCACTATATGGCTACACCTTC
TRBJ2-7 | . | TRBV3-1/TRBV3-2 | . | CASSQETVYEQYF | TGTGCCAGCAGCCAAGAGACAGTCTACGAGCAGTACTTC
TRBJ1-5 | . | TRBV11-2 | . | CASSLFGSQPQHF | TGTGCCAGCAGCTTATTCGGTAGTCAGCCCCAGCATTTT
TRBJ1-1 | . | TRBV7-6 | . | CASSLGSIQSSEAFF | TGTGCCAGCAGCTTAGGCAGTATTCAATCTTCTGAAGCTTTCTTT
TRBJ1-1 | . | TRBV18 | . | CASSPGQMNTEAFF | TGTGCCAGCTCACCAGGGCAGATGAACACTGAAGCTTTCTTT
TRBJ1-5 | TRBD1 | TRBV27 | once | CASMDREGSQPQHF | TGTGCCAGCATGGACAGGGAAGGTAGTCAGCCCCAGCATTTT
TRBJ1-5 | TRBD1 | TRBV5-6 | . | CASSGGTGRVNQPQHF | TGTGCCAGCAGCGGAGGGACAGGGAGAGTGAATCAGCCCCAGCATTTT
TRBJ2-1 | TRBD2 | TRBV4-1 | few | CASSYLLGRGDNEQFF | TGCGCCAGCAGCTACTTACTAGGGCGGGGGGACAATGAGCAGTTCTTC
TRBJ2-6 | TRBD1 | TRBV19 | . | CASSRQGVSGANVLTF | TGTGCCAGTAGTAGACAGGGGGTCTCCGGGGCCAACGTCCTGACTTTC
TRBJ1-2 | TRBD1 | TRBV28 | . | CASRGTGNGYTF | TGTGCCAGCAGGGGGACAGGAAATGGCTACACCTTC
TRBJ2-1 | TRBD2 | TRBV9 | few | CASSVDGGAPEQFF | TGTGCCAGCAGCGTAGACGGGGGGGCCCCTGAGCAGTTCTTC
TRBJ2-5 | TRBD1 | TRBV7-9 | . | CASSLGTVRETQYF | TGTGCCAGCAGCTTGGGGACAGTCCGAGAGACCCAGTACTTC
TRBJ1-6 | . | TRBV27 | . | CASRPIQEEVYNSPLHF | TGTGCCAGCAGGCCCATACAGGAAGAGGTTTATAATTCACCCCTCCACTTT
TRBJ2-1 | TRBD1 | TRBV27 | once | CASSLQGASYNEQFF | TGTGCCAGCAGTCTCCAGGGGGCATCCTACAATGAGCAGTTCTTC
TRBJ2-2 | TRBD2 | TRBV9 | . | CASRASGVTGELFF | TGTGCCAGCAGGGCTAGCGGGGTTACCGGGGAGCTGTTTTTT
TRBJ2-5 | TRBD2 | TRBV6-1 | few | CASSESGAQETQYF | TGTGCCAGCAGTGAGAGCGGGGCCCAAGAGACCCAGTACTTC
TRBJ2-2 | . | TRBV3-1/TRBV3-2 | once | CASSQDAEWGELFF | TGTGCCAGCAGCCAAGACGCGGAATGGGGGGAGCTGTTTTTT
TRBJ1-2 | . | TRBV7-9 | . | CASSLVNREEGYTF | TGTGCCAGCAGCTTAGTGAACAGGGAAGAAGGCTACACCTTC
TRBJ2-7 | TRBD1 | TRBV6-6 | . | CASSRTGTGGAGVYEQYF | TGTGCCAGCAGTCGGACCGGGACAGGGGGCGCCGGGGTCTACGAGCAGTACTTC